This T cell receptor (beta chain) was identified during a study of blood T cell repertoires in COVID-19. Study at large: T cells, B-cell-depleted T cells, or PBMCs supplied cDNA or gDNA.

Trimming took off 6 bases at V and 10 bases at J, with 9 bases between the two ends. Germline loops: CDR1 KGHSH, CDR2 LQKENI. This CDR3 has 11 residues. Profiling relied on immunoSEQ multiplex PCR, and the TCRdb table lists in-frame clones only, not all of them. The profile covers fewer than 250,000 clones, with 87% appearing a single time and 10% to 13% taken by the ten largest. The recovered donors of Cohort 3 showed two negative PCRs, clearance, or symptom resolution. This clone was seen a few times. The genes are TRBV18 and TRBJ2-2; no clear D gene. The clonotype was recovered from a man younger than 40 who had recovered from COVID-19. The sample was PBMCs or T cells enriched from blood (not recorded which). DNA of the CDR3: TGTGCCAGCTCGGTCATGGCGGAGCTGTTTTTT. It codes for CASSVMAELFF.